This TCR beta chain comes out of a study of Graves' ophthalmopathy and Graves' hyperthyroidism. About the research overall: Peripheral blood was gathered at first diagnosis, ahead of any treatment whatsoever. General study results and limits: Distinction of ophthalmopathy from stable hyperthyroidism by a 13-signature model reached roughly 88% sensitivity and 81.08% specificity. The blood repertoire also included most expanded thyroid clonotypes above 0.001 frequency.

Diagnosis was based on clinical symptoms, serum thyroxine, TRAb, thyroid ultrasound and orbital computed tomography. Comment on this clonotype: Its antigen is currently unknown.

Amplification from RNA transcripts yielded the TCR beta CDR3 regions. First-round RT-PCR used HTBI primers; second-round multiplex PCR followed. Using its own MiXCR run on the multiplex PCR reads, TCRdb lists one record per CDR3 protein. The sample shows nearly 400,000 distinct CDR3 sequences, roughly 18% of them seen only once. V was shortened by 8 bases and J by 5 bases, with 21 bases between the two germline ends. Per the germline V gene, CDR1 is MNHEY and CDR2 is SVGEGT. This CDR3 comprises 16 residues. The rearrangement joins TRBV6-2 or TRBV6-3 to TRBJ2-2, with D maybe TRBD2 (6 bases). The sequence came from a woman in her late teens or twenties with Graves' ophthalmopathy. The specimen was peripheral blood. The CDR3 coding sequence is TGTGCCAGCTCACCAGCAGGAGGGATGATGACCGGGGAGCTGTTTTTT. Protein product: CASSPAGGMMTGELFF.